Here is one T cell receptor beta chain with its context. This entry comes from a study of blood T cell repertoires in COVID-19. V was clipped by 7 bases and J by 6 bases, with 10 bases between them. The germline V gene encodes CDR1 SNHLY and CDR2 FYNNEI. This CDR3 region has 11 residues. TCRdb keeps only in-frame clones here, not all; method: immunoSEQ multiplex PCR. The sample lists about 160,000 clones; around 82% were seen once. This chain joins TRBV2 and TRBJ2-7; D is perhaps TRBD2 (6 bases). This TCR came from a man aged 18-30 years with active or convalescent COVID-19. The sequenced sample was peripheral blood. CDR3: CASKWEVEQYF. The CDR3 DNA reads as TGTGCCAGCAAGTGGGAGGTCGAGCAGTACTTC.